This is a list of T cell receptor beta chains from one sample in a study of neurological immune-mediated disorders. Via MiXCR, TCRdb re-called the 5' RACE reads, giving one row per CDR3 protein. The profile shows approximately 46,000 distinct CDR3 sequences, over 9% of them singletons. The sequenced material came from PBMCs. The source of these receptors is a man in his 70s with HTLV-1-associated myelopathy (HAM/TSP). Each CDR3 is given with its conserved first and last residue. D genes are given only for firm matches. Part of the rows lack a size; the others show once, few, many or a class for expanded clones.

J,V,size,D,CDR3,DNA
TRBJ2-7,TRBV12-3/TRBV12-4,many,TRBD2,CASSLSRSGGEREQYF,TGTGCCAGCAGTTTATCCCGGTCGGGGGGGGAGCGCGAGCAGTACTTC
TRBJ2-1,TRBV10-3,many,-,CAISEPGQVNEQFF,TGTGCCATCAGTGAGCCCGGGCAGGTCAATGAGCAGTTCTTC
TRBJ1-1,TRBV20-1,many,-,CSVFSSEAFF,TGCAGTGTTTTTTCTTCCGAAGCTTTCTTT
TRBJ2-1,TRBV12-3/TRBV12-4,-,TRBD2,CDSSTSGSSYNEQFF,TGTGACAGCAGCACAAGCGGGAGCTCCTACAATGAGCAGTTCTTC
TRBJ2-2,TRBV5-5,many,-,CASRETGNTGELFF,TGTGCCAGCAGGGAGACAGGGAACACCGGGGAGCTGTTTTTT
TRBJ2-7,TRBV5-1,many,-,CASSVTGSYEQYF,TGCGCCAGCAGCGTCACGGGATCCTACGAGCAGTACTTC
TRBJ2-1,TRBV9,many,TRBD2,CASSVSGISSNEQFF,TGTGCCAGCAGCGTAAGCGGGATTAGTAGCAATGAGCAGTTCTTC
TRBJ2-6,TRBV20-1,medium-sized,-,CSARDGGANVLTF,TGCAGTGCTCGGGACGGTGGGGCCAACGTCCTGACTTTC
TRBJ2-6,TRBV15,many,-,CATSRDLQGWSGANVLTF,TGTGCCACCAGCAGAGATTTGCAGGGATGGAGTGGGGCCAACGTCCTGACTTTC
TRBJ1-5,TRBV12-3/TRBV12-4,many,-,CASSVRDNQPQHF,TGTGCCAGCAGTGTCAGGGACAATCAGCCCCAGCATTTT
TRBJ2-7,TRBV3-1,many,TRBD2,CASSQGPATSDSYEQYF,TGTGCCAGCAGCCAAGGCCCCGCGACTAGCGACTCCTACGAGCAGTACTTC
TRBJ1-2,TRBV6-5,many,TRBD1,CASSYGQVGGYTF,TGTGCCAGCAGTTACGGACAGGTCGGAGGCTACACCTTC
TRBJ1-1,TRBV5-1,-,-,CASSSQLAEAFF,TGCGCCAGCAGTTCCCAGCTGGCTGAAGCTTTCTTT
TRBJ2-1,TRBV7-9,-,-,CASSLASRDYFF,TGTGCCAGCAGCTTAGCGTCCAGGGATTACTTCTTC
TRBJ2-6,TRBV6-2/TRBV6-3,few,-,CASSWGRAGANVLTF,TGTGCCAGCAGTTGGGGCAGGGCTGGGGCCAACGTCCTGACTTTC
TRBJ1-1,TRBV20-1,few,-,CSARGQFEAFF,TGCAGTGCTAGAGGACAGTTTGAAGCTTTCTTT
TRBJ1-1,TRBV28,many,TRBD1,CASSVDRGGRTEAFF,TGTGCCAGCAGTGTAGACAGGGGTGGGCGCACTGAAGCTTTCTTT
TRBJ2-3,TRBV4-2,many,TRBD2,CASSQDGTPRRRGGTDTQYF,TGTGCCAGCAGCCAAGATGGGACTCCCCGGAGGCGGGGGGGGACAGATACGCAGTATTTT
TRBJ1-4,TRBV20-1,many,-,CSARGNEKLFF,TGCAGTGCTAGAGGGAATGAAAAACTGTTTTTT
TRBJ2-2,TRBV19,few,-,CASSIGTAVSANTGELFF,TGTGCCAGTAGTATCGGGACGGCGGTTTCCGCGAACACCGGGGAGCTGTTTTTT
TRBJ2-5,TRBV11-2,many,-,CASSLDFSVQETQYF,TGTGCCAGCAGCTTAGATTTTAGCGTCCAAGAGACCCAGTACTTC